The following is a T cell receptor (beta chain) sequence with its context. Additional DNA sequences in this sample encode the identical CDR3. The entry originates in a study of shared clonotypes between healthy human individuals. From germline, CDR1 is LNHDA and CDR2 SQIVND (reference sequence). Trimming cost V 5 bases and J 0 bases; bases outside gene matches: 3. The CDR3 is 14 amino acids. The protocol was immunoSEQ multiplex PCR, while the TCRdb copy is restricted to in-frame clones and leaves out a portion. The sample shows around 1,900,000 clones, 90% to 95% of them seen only once. Only CD45RO-negative cells positively selected for CCR7 counted as naive CD8 cells, so terminally differentiated effector memory CD45RA+ cells were excluded.

The sequence was obtained from a man between 18 and 29 years old in good health. Some clones in this sample may be carry-over from other donors' samples. The rearrangement uses TRBV19 and TRBJ1-1; 7 bases line up with TRBD1. The sequencing input was naive CD8+ T cells from PBMCs. In DNA, the CDR3 is TGTGCCAGTAGTCTCACAGGGGTGAACACTGAAGCTTTCTTT. It encodes CASSLTGVNTEAFF.